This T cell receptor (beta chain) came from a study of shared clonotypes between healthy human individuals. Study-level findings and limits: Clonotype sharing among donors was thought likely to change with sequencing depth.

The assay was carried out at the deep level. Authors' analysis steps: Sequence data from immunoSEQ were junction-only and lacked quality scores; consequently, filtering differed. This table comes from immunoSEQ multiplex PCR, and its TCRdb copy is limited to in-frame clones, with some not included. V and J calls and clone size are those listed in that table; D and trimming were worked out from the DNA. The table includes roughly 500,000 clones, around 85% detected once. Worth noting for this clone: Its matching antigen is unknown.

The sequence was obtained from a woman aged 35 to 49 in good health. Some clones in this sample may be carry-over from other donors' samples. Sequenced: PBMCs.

In DNA form, the CDR3 reads TGTGCCAGCAGTTCCAACAGGGGGCTCACTGAAGCTTTCTTT. Its translation is CASSSNRGLTEAFF. The chain combines TRBV7-2 with TRBJ1-1; 9 bases align to TRBD1. V dropped 6 bases and J dropped 4; count of bases not matched to a gene: 6. There are 14 residues in the CDR3. Germline CDR1 reads SGHTA; CDR2 reads FQGNSA.